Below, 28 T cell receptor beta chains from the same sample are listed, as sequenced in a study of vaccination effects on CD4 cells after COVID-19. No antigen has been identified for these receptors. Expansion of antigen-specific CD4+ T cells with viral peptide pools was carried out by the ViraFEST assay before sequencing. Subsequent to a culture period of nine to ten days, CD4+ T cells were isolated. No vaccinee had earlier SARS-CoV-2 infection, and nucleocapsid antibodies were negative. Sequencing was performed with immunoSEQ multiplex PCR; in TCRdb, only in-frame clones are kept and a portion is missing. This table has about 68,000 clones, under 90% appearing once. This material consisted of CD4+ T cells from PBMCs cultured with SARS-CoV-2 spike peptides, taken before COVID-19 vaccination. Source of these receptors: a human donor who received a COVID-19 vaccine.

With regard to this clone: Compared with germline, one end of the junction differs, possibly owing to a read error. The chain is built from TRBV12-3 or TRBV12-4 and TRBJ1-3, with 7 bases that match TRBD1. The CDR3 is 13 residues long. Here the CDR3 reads CASSLAGGGFIHF. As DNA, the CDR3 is TGTGCCAGCAGTTTAGCAGGGGGCGGATTCATACATTTT.

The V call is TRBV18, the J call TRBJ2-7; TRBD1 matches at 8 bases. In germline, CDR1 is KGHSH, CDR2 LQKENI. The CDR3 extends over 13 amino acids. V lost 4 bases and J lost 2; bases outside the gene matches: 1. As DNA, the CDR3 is TGTGCCAGCTCACAGGACAGGGCCTACGAGCAGTACGTC. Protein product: CASSQDRAYEQYV.

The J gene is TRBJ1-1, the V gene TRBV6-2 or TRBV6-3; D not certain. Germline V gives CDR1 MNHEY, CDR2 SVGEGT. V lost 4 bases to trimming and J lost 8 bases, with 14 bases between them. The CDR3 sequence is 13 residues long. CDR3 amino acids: CASSLPPGTEAFF. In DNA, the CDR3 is TGTGCCAGCAGTTTACCACCGGGTACGGAAGCTTTCTTT.

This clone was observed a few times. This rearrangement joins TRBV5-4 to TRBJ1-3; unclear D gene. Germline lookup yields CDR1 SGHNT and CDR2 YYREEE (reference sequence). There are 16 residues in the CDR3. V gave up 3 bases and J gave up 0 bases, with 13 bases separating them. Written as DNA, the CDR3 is TGTGCCAGCAGCTCGCAGACGGTGAGCTCTGGAAACACCATATATTTT. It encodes CASSSQTVSSGNTIYF.

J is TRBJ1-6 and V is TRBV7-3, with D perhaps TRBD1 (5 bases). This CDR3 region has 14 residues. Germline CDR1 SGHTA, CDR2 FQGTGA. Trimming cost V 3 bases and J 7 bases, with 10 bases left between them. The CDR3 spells CASSFGTANSPLHF. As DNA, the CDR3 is TGTGCCAGCAGCTTCGGGACCGCCAATTCACCCCTCCACTTT.

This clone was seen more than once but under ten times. This CDR3 reads CASSLDDRGNSPLHF. DNA of the CDR3: TGTGCCAGCAGCTTGGACGACAGGGGTAATTCACCCCTCCACTTT. The chain recombines TRBV5-8 with TRBJ1-6, with 8 bases that match TRBD1. Germline V gives CDR1 SGHTS, CDR2 YDEGEE. The V segment lost 0 bases and the J segment 6 bases; nucleotides outside the gene matches: 2. The CDR3 has 15 amino acids.

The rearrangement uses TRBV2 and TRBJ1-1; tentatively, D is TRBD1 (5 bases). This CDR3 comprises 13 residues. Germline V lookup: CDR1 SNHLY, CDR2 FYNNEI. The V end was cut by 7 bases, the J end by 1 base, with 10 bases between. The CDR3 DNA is TGTGCCAGCAAGGGGCAGCGGAACACTGAAGCTTTCTTT. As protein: CASKGQRNTEAFF.

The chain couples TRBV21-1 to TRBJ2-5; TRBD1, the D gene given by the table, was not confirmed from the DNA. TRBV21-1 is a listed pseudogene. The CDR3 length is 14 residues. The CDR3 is CASSKVTGQETQYF. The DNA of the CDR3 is TGTGCCAGCAGCAAAGTAACAGGGCAAGAGACCCAGTACTTC.

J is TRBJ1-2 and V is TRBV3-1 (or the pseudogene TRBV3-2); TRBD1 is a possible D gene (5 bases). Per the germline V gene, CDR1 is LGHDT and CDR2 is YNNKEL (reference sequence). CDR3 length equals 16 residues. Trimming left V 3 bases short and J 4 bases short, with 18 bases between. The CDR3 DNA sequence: TGTGCCAGCAGCCAGATTGGTAGGGACCAAAGCTATGGCTACACCTTC. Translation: CASSQIGRDQSYGYTF.

In nucleotides, the CDR3 is TGTGCCGGGGGCCTATCCTACAATGAGCAGTTCTTC. It codes for CAGGLSYNEQFF. The V and J genes are TRBV28 and TRBJ2-1, with a tentative D call TRBD1 (6 bases). Deletions cut 11 bases from V and 1 base from J, with 9 bases between. The CDR3 length is 12 residues. Germline-derived CDR1 and CDR2 are MDHEN and SYDVKM.

CDR3 loop: CSVGTGSNNQPQHF. For the CDR3, the DNA is TGCAGCGTTGGGACAGGGTCTAACAATCAGCCCCAGCATTTT. The genes are TRBV29-1 and TRBJ1-5; 8 bases are shared with TRBD1. There are 14 residues in the CDR3. Trimming removed 4 bases from V and 3 bases from J; junction bases left unmatched: 5. CDR1 SQVTM and CDR2 ANQGSEA come from the germline V gene.

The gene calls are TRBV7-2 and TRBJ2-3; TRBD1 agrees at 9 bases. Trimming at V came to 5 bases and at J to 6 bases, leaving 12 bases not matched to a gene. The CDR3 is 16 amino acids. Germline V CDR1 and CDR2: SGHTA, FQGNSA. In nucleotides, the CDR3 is TGTGCCAGCAGCCCGACCTCGGGACAGGGCTCGGATACGCAGTATTTT. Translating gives CASSPTSGQGSDTQYF.

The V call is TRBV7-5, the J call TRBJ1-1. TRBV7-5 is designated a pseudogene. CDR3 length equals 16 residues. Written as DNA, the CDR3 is TGTGCCAGAAGCCCTATCCCTCTGGACGGGCTCACTGAAGCTTTCTTT. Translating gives CARSPIPLDGLTEAFF.

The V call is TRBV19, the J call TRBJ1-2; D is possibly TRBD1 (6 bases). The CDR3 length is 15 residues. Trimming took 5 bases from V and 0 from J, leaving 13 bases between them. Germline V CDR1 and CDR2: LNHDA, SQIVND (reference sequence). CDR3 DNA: TGTGCCAGTAGTCTCCGACAGGACCCTAACTATGGCTACACCTTC. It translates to CASSLRQDPNYGYTF.

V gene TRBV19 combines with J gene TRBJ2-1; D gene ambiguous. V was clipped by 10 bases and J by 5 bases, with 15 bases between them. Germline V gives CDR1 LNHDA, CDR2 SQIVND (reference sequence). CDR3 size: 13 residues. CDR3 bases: TGTGCCACCCGCCACCCCCCTGACAATGAGCAGTTCTTC. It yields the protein CATRHPPDNEQFF.

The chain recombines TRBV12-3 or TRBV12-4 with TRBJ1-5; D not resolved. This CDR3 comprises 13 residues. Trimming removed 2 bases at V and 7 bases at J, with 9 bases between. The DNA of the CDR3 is TGTGCCAGCAGTTTACTTCTGGGGCAGCCCCAGCATTTT. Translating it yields CASSLLLGQPQHF.

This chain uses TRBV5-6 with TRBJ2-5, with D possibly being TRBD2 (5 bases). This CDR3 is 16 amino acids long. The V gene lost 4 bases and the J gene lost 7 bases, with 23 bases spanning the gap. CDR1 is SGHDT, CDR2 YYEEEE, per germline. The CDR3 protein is CASSEIGRAQRGTQYF. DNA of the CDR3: TGTGCCAGCAGCGAGATCGGGCGGGCCCAACGGGGGACCCAGTACTTC.

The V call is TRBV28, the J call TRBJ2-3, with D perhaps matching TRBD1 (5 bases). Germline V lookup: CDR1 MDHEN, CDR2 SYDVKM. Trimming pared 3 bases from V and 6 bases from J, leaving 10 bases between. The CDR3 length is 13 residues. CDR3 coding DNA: TGTGCCAGCAGTTTTGTGGGGCTGGATACGCAGTATTTT. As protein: CASSFVGLDTQYF.

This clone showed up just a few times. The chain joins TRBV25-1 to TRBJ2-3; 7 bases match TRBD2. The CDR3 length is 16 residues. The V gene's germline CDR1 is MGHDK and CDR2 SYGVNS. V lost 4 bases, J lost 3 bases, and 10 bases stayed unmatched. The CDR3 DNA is TGTGCCAGCAGTGCTCGGGGGGTAAGTTGGACAGATACGCAGTATTTT. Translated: CASSARGVSWTDTQYF.

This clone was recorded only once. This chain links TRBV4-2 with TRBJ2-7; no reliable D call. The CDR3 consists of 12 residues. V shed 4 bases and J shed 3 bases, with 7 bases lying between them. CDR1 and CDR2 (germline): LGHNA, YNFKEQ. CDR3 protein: CASSRINYEQYV. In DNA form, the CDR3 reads TGTGCCAGCAGCCGTATCAACTACGAGCAGTACGTC.

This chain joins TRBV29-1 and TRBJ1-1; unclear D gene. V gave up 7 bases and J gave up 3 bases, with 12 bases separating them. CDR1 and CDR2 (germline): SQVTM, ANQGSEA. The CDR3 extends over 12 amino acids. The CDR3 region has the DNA TGCAGCGACATGGACGGACACACTGAAGCTTTCTTT. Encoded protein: CSDMDGHTEAFF.

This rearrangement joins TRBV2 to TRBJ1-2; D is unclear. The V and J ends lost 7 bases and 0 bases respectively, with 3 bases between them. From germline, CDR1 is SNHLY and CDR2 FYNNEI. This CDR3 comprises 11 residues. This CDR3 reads CASKANYGYTF. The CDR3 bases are TGTGCCAGCAAGGCTAACTATGGCTACACCTTC.

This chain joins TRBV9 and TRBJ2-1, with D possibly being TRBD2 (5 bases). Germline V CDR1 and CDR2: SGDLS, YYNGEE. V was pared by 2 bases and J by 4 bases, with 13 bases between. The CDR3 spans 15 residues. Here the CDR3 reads CASSVLGRGYNEQFF. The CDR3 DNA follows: TGTGCCAGCAGCGTCCTAGGACGGGGATACAATGAGCAGTTCTTC. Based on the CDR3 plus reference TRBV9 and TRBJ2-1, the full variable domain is DSGVTQTPKHLITATGQRVTLRCSPRSGDLSVYWYQQSLDQGLQFLIQYYNGEERAKGNILERFSAQQFPDLHSELNLSSLELGDSALYFCASSVLGRGYNEQFFGPGTRLTVL.

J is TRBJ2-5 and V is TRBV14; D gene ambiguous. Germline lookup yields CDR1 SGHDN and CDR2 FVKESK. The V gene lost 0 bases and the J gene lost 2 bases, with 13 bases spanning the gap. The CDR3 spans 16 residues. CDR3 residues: CASSQDRAVRQETQYF. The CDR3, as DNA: TGTGCCAGCAGCCAAGATCGTGCCGTTAGGCAAGAGACCCAGTACTTC.

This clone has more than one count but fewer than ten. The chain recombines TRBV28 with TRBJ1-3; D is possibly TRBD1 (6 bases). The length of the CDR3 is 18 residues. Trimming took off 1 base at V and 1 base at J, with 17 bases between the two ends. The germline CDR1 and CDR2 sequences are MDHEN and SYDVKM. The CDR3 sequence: CASSLLRLQGGSGNTIYF. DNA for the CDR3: TGTGCCAGCAGTTTATTGAGGTTACAGGGCGGTTCTGGAAACACCATATATTTT. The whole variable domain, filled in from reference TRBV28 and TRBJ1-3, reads DVKVTQSSRYLVKRTGEKVFLECVQDMDHENMFWYRQDPGLGLRLIYFSYDVKMKEKGDIPEGYSVSREKKERFSLILESASTNQTSMYLCASSLLRLQGGSGNTIYFGEGSWLTVV.

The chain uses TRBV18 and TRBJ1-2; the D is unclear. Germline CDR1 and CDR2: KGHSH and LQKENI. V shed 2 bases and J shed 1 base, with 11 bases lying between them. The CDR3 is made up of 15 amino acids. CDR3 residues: CASSPDVDINYGYTF. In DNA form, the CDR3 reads TGTGCCAGCTCACCAGACGTAGACATTAACTATGGCTACACCTTC.

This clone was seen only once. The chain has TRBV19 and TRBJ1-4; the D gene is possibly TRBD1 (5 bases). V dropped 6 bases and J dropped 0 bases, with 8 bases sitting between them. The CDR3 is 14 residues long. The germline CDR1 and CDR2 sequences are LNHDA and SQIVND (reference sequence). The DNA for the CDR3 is TGTGCCAGTAGGACAGATGCAACTAATGAAAAACTGTTTTTT. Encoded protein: CASRTDATNEKLFF.

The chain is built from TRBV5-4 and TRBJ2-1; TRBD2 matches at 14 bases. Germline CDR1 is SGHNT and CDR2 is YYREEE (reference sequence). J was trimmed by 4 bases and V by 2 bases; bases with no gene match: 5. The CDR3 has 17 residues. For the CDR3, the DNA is TGTGCCAGCAGCTTATTGACTAGCGGGGGGGTTTACAATGAGCAGTTCTTC. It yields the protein CASSLLTSGGVYNEQFF.